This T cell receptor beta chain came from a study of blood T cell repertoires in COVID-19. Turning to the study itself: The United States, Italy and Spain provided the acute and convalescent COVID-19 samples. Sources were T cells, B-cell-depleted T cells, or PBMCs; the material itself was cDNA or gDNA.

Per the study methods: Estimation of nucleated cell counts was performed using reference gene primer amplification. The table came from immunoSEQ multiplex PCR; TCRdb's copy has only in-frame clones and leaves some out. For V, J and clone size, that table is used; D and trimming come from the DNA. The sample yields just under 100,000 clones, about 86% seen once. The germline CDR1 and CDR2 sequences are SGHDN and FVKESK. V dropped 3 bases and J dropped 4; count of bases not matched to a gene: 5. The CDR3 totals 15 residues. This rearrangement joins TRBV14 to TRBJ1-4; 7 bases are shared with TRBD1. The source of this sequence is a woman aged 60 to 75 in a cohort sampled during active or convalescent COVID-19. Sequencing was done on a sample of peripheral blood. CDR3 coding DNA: TGTGCCAGCAGCCAGCGACAGGGCCTTAATGAAAAACTGTTTTTT. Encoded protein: CASSQRQGLNEKLFF.